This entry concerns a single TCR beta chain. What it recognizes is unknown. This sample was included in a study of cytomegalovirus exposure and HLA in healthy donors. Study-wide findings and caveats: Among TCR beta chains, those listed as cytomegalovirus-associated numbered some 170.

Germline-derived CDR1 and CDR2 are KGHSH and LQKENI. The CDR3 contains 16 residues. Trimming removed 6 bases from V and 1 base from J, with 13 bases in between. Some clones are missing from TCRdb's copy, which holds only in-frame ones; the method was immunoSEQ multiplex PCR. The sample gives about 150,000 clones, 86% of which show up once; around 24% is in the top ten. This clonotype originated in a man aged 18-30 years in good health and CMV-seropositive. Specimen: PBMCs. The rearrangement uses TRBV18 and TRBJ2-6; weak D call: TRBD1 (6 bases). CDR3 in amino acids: CASSPSTGSGANVLTF. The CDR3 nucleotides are TGTGCCAGCTCCCCGAGCACAGGGTCTGGGGCCAACGTCCTGACTTTC.